This T cell receptor (beta chain) was found in a study of beta chain features in type 1 diabetes. About the research overall: Age, gender and cell yields were alike across patients and healthy donors. Study conclusions and caveats: People with Type 1 diabetes carried modestly yet significantly shorter TCRB CDR3s in all four CD4+ subsets.

Expressed TCRB transcripts were sequenced, since all the RNA that had been isolated was reverse transcribed. TCRdb's table, derived via immunoSEQ multiplex PCR, lists solely in-frame clones and lacks some. The sample lists 130,000 to 150,000 clones, 10% to 15% occurring once. The ends lost 7 bases at V and 9 bases at J; junction bases unmatched: 10. This CDR3 is 13 amino acids long. Germline V gene data show CDR1 as SQVTM and CDR2 as ANQGSEA. This clone was seen ten or more times. Its antigen is unknown. This sequence was found in a young man with type 1 diabetes. The sequenced material came from central memory CD4+ T cells from blood. The chain is built from TRBV29-1 and TRBJ2-1; 9 bases line up with TRBD1. CDR3 loop: CSAPGQGGGEQFF. CDR3 DNA: TGCAGCGCCCCGGGACAGGGAGGTGGTGAGCAGTTCTTC.